A selection of T cell receptor beta chains follows, all from one sample in a study of read filtering for tumor transcriptome and immune sequencing. TCRdb called the reads again in MiXCR, with one record for every CDR3 protein. The table includes 60,000 or so distinct CDR3 sequences, roughly a fifth detected once. The specimen sequenced was a population of CD138-negative cells sorted from bone marrow. The receptors shown here come from a donor aged 40 or older with multiple myeloma. Each CDR3 is given with its conserved first and last residue. D genes are given only for firm matches. Clone size is given for some rows only: seen once, a few or many times, or a class if the clone is expanded.

>TRBV10-3|TRBD1|many|TRBJ2-1
CAISWGQGHLNEQFF
TGTGCCATCAGCTGGGGACAGGGACATCTCAATGAGCAGTTCTTC
>TRBV5-6|TRBD1|many|TRBJ2-1
CASRTQGEEQFF
TGTGCCAGTCGAACTCAGGGGGAAGAGCAGTTCTTC
>TRBV7-8|NA|many|TRBJ1-5
CASSLGNSNQPQHF
TGTGCCAGCAGCCTTGGGAATAGCAATCAGCCCCAGCATTTT
>TRBV24-1|NA|many|TRBJ2-1
CATSDLVGGDEQFF
TGTGCCACCAGTGATTTAGTGGGGGGCGATGAGCAGTTCTTC
>TRBV5-1|TRBD2|NA|TRBJ2-1
CASIPLSRTSFYNEQFF
TGCGCCAGCATCCCCCTCTCCAGGACTAGCTTTTACAATGAGCAGTTCTTC
>TRBV20-1|NA|few|TRBJ1-4
CSARAGSSEKLFF
TGCAGTGCTAGGGCGGGGAGCAGTGAAAAACTGTTTTTT
>TRBV14|NA|NA|TRBJ2-7
CASSQAYEQYF
TGTGCCAGCAGCCAAGCCTACGAGCAGTACTTC
>TRBV7-9|NA|many|TRBJ2-1
CASSLVGVGNEQFF
TGTGCCAGCAGCTTAGTCGGGGTGGGGAATGAGCAGTTCTTC
>TRBV11-2|NA|many|TRBJ1-1
CASSFATEAFF
TGTGCCAGCAGCTTCGCCACGGAAGCTTTCTTT
>TRBV5-1|TRBD2|many|TRBJ2-1
CASSLIIAGAAYNEQFF
TGCGCCAGCAGCCTGATTATAGCGGGAGCCGCCTACAATGAGCAGTTCTTC
>TRBV18|NA|many|TRBJ2-5
CASSLAPQETQYF
TGTGCCAGCTCACTCGCACCCCAAGAGACCCAGTACTTC
>TRBV6-2/TRBV6-3|NA|once|TRBJ2-1
CASTDNLFGGGDEQFF
TGCGCCAGCACCGACAACCTTTTTGGGGGAGGCGATGAGCAGTTCTTC
>TRBV28|NA|many|TRBJ2-3
CASTLGRSSSTDTQYF
TGTGCCAGCACCCTCGGGAGATCCTCTAGCACAGATACGCAGTATTTT
>TRBV11-2|NA|many|TRBJ1-1
CASTPGAEMMNTEAFF
TGTGCCAGCACCCCTGGGGCGGAAATGATGAACACTGAAGCTTTCTTT
>TRBV5-5|NA|NA|TRBJ2-3
CASSWDLTDTQYF
TGTGCCAGCAGTTGGGACCTCACAGATACGCAGTATTTT
>TRBV11-1|NA|NA|TRBJ2-1
CASSLGGQRIYNEQLF
TGTGCCAGCAGCTTAGGGGGGCAACGGATCTACAATGAGCAGCTCTTC
>TRBV29-1|NA|many|TRBJ2-7
CSVVVGGYEQYF
TGCAGCGTTGTGGTAGGGGGGTACGAGCAGTACTTC
>TRBV4-1|TRBD1|many|TRBJ1-5
CASSPGQGASQPQHF
TGCGCCAGCAGCCCCGGGCAGGGGGCATCTCAGCCCCAGCATTTT
>TRBV4-2|NA|NA|TRBJ1-2
CASSQDWRESNYGYTF
TGTGCCAGCAGCCAAGATTGGAGGGAGTCCAACTATGGCTACACCTTC
>TRBV10-3|NA|many|TRBJ2-7
CAISEPGQGVYEQYF
TGTGCCATCAGTGAGCCGGGACAAGGAGTCTACGAGCAGTACTTC
>TRBV5-1|TRBD1|many|TRBJ2-5
CASSTNTGVETQYF
TGCGCCAGCAGCACGAACACAGGGGTAGAGACCCAGTACTTC
>TRBV20-1|TRBD1|many|TRBJ2-7
CSAAGTDSPYEQYF
TGCAGTGCTGCCGGGACAGATTCCCCCTACGAGCAGTACTTC
>TRBV5-6|TRBD1|many|TRBJ1-5
CASSQDRLNQPQHF
TGTGCCAGCAGCCAGGACAGGCTAAATCAGCCCCAGCATTTT
>TRBV20-1|NA|many|TRBJ2-1
CSAVSGTASYNEQFF
TGCAGTGCCGTATCCGGGACGGCCTCCTACAATGAGCAGTTCTTC
>TRBV29-1|NA|many|TRBJ1-1
CSVVPDSRTEAFF
TGCAGCGTTGTACCAGACAGCAGGACTGAAGCTTTCTTT
>TRBV20-1|NA|medium-sized|TRBJ2-1
CSAREIGRQFF
TGCAGTGCTAGAGAAATAGGGCGGCAGTTCTTC
>TRBV4-1|TRBD2|NA|TRBJ2-3
CASNPLAGGGWGTDTQYF
TGCGCCAGCAACCCCCTAGCGGGAGGTGGTTGGGGCACAGATACGCAGTATTTT
>TRBV28|TRBD2|many|TRBJ2-5
CASRAGSQETQYF
TGTGCCAGCAGAGCGGGAAGTCAAGAGACCCAGTACTTC
>TRBV6-1|NA|few|TRBJ2-2
CASSEPGSPNTGELFF
TGTGCCAGCAGTGAACCGGGTTCTCCCAACACCGGGGAGCTGTTTTTT
>TRBV20-1|NA|many|TRBJ2-3
CSAIGNTWGTDTQYF
TGCAGTGCTATCGGGAACACATGGGGGACAGATACGCAGTATTTT
>TRBV28|NA|many|TRBJ1-2
CASGGADYGYTF
TGTGCCAGCGGGGGCGCCGACTATGGCTACACCTTC
>TRBV7-6|TRBD1|many|TRBJ1-1
CASSATGQGAGKPEAFF
TGTGCCAGCAGCGCAACGGGACAGGGGGCGGGAAAGCCTGAAGCTTTCTTT
>TRBV6-1|TRBD1|many|TRBJ2-7
CASRATGSYEQYF
TGTGCCAGCAGAGCGACAGGGTCCTACGAGCAGTACTTC
>TRBV12-3/TRBV12-4|NA|many|TRBJ1-2
CASSPPGGDGYTF
TGTGCCAGCAGCCCCCCCGGGGGCGATGGCTACACCTTC
>TRBV29-1|NA|medium-sized|TRBJ2-1
CSVDLGRTGYNEQFF
TGCAGCGTTGATTTGGGGAGAACGGGCTACAATGAGCAGTTCTTC
>TRBV28|NA|NA|TRBJ1-2
CASSLAWGREGYTF
TGTGCCAGCAGTTTGGCGTGGGGTCGGGAAGGCTACACCTTC
>TRBV5-1|NA|many|TRBJ1-1
CASSLENRFTEAFF
TGCGCCAGCAGCTTGGAGAACAGATTTACTGAAGCTTTCTTT
>TRBV20-1|TRBD1|many|TRBJ1-1
CSASGTGGFSEFWTEAFF
TGCAGTGCTTCCGGGACAGGGGGTTTTTCGGAGTTTTGGACTGAAGCTTTCTTT
>TRBV18|TRBD1|NA|TRBJ1-1
CASSRASEGAGNTEAFF
TGTGCCAGCTCACGCGCCTCCGAGGGGGCAGGGAACACTGAGGCTTTCTTT
>TRBV6-5|TRBD2|many|TRBJ2-2
CASGGGANTGELFF
TGTGCCAGCGGCGGGGGGGCGAACACCGGGGAGCTGTTTTTT
>TRBV19|NA|medium-sized|TRBJ2-1
CASSVVSSYNEQFF
TGTGCCAGTAGTGTGGTTTCATCCTACAATGAGCAGTTCTTC
>TRBV7-9|NA|many|TRBJ1-2
CASSSLSGVPNYGYTF
TGTGCCAGCAGCTCTCTTTCAGGGGTCCCAAACTATGGCTACACCTTC
>TRBV25-1|TRBD1|many|TRBJ2-5
CASSVYRGRGETQYF
TGTGCCAGCAGTGTCTACAGGGGCCGAGGGGAGACCCAGTACTTC
>TRBV5-1|NA|many|TRBJ2-7
CASSSPSQGGSYEQYF
TGCGCCAGCAGCTCCCCCTCGCAGGGCGGGTCCTACGAGCAGTACTTC
>TRBV5-6|TRBD2|many|TRBJ2-7
CASSRALSGRYHEQYF
TGTGCCAGCAGCCGGGCCCTTAGCGGGAGGTACCACGAGCAGTACTTC
>TRBV5-1|NA|many|TRBJ2-7
CASSSRVGFEQYF
TGCGCCAGCAGCTCCAGGGTAGGGTTTGAGCAGTACTTC
>TRBV4-1|TRBD2|NA|TRBJ2-2
CASSQDPGGDTGELFF
TGCGCCAGCAGCCAAGATCCGGGGGGGGACACCGGGGAGCTGTTTTTT
>TRBV30|NA|many|TRBJ1-1
CAWADRGGTEAFF
TGTGCCTGGGCCGACCGGGGGGGCACTGAAGCTTTCTTT
>TRBV5-1|TRBD1|many|TRBJ1-4
CASSWGTGDATNEKLFF
TGCGCCAGCAGCTGGGGGACAGGGGACGCGACTAATGAAAAACTGTTTTTT
>TRBV20-1|TRBD2|NA|TRBJ2-1
CSARDLGLATYNEQFF
TGCAGTGCTAGAGATCTGGGACTAGCCACCTACAATGAGCAGTTCTTC